A single sample gave rise to the 23 T cell receptor beta chains below, sequenced in a study of regulatory T cells in long-lasting Graves disease. Stated time point: newly diagnosed GD, antithyroid drugs for less than 3 months. RNA from PBMCs was the source of the TCR library. Arm-PCR of CDR3 regions and iRepertoire HTBI primers were the basis on which TCR beta libraries were built. Each CDR3 protein is one row after TCRdb ran MiXCR on the multiplex PCR reads. The sample shows about 440,000 distinct CDR3 sequences, about 16% of them seen only once. The same specimen was also included in a second study, on T cells in Graves' hyperthyroidism and ophthalmopathy.

The material was peripheral blood mononuclear cells (PBMCs), obtained at new diagnosis, from a patient treated with antithyroid drugs. These receptors all stem from a woman in her 30s with Graves disease.

The CDR3 DNA is TGTGCCAGCACCGACTTGGGACAGGGCTATGGCTACACCTTC. Residues: CASTDLGQGYGYTF. This rearrangement joins TRBV6-1 to TRBJ1-2, with 9 bases fitting TRBD1. The CDR3 loop spans 14 amino acids. From germline, CDR1 is MNHNS and CDR2 SASEGT. V shed 7 bases, J shed 4 bases, and the junction held 7 bases outside the gene matches.

This clonotype was detected ten times or more. This chain links TRBV7-2 with TRBJ2-7; 12 nucleotides agree with TRBD1. The CDR3 runs to 15 residues. After removal of 5 bases from V and 7 bases from J, the junction contained 9 bases not matched to a gene. CDR1 is SGHTA and CDR2 is FQGNSA in the germline V gene. The CDR3 here is CASSPPGQGAREQYF. CDR3 nucleotides: TGTGCCAGCAGCCCCCCGGGACAGGGGGCGCGTGAGCAGTACTTC.

This clonotype has a count of ten or more. V gene TRBV2 combines with J gene TRBJ1-1; D gene ambiguous. Per the germline V gene, CDR1 is SNHLY and CDR2 is FYNNEI. This CDR3 region has 13 residues. Deletions cut 3 bases from V and 4 bases from J, with 9 bases between. In DNA, the CDR3 is TGTGCCAGCAGTGATTTAGGGTTCACTGAAGCTTTCTTT. Translated: CASSDLGFTEAFF.

This clonotype has ten or more counts. The CDR3 spells CSARATHEYTEAFF. The CDR3 DNA follows: TGCAGTGCTAGAGCGACCCACGAATACACTGAAGCTTTCTTT. V usage is TRBV20-1 and J usage is TRBJ1-1; D call uncertain. The germline V gene has CDR1 DFQATT and CDR2 SNEGSKA (reference sequence). The V and J ends lost 1 base and 3 bases respectively, with 12 bases between them. CDR3 size: 14 residues.

J is TRBJ2-2 and V is TRBV28, with TRBD1 matching over 7 bases. This CDR3 is 15 amino acids long. Germline CDR1 and CDR2: MDHEN and SYDVKM. V trimming: 6 bases; J trimming: 1 base; junction bases outside the gene matches: 5. CDR3 in DNA: TGTGCCAGCAGCCCGAGGGGGCTGAACACCGGGGAGCTGTTTTTT. Translating it yields CASSPRGLNTGELFF.

There are many counts of this clonotype. The V gene is TRBV15, the J gene TRBJ2-1; a possible D gene is TRBD1 (6 bases). The length of the CDR3 is 13 residues. Trimming stripped 8 bases from V and 2 bases from J, with 10 bases between. The germline V gene encodes CDR1 LNHNV and CDR2 YYDKDF (reference sequence). Written as DNA, the CDR3 is TGTGCCACCGGGGGCACAACCTACAATGAGCAGTTCTTC. It encodes CATGGTTYNEQFF. The full variable domain, in which reference TRBV15 and TRBJ2-1 provide the parts outside the CDR3, is DAMVIQNPRYQVTQFGKPVTLSCSQTLNHNVMYWYQQKSSQAPKLLFHYYDKDFNNEADTPDNFQSRRPNTSFCFLDIRSPGLGDTAMYLCATGGTTYNEQFFGPGTRLTVL.

This clonotype was observed many times. This chain uses TRBV7-9 with TRBJ1-1; TRBD1 matches 7 bases. Germline CDR1 is SEHNR and CDR2 is FQNEAQ (reference sequence). This CDR3 has 14 residues. With 5 bases clipped from V and 4 bases from J, the junction kept 7 bases outside the gene matches. DNA of the CDR3: TGTGCCAGCAGCGCATCACAGGGGCGCACTGAAGCTTTCTTT. This codes for CASSASQGRTEAFF. Full variable domain (rest looked up from reference TRBV7-9 and TRBJ1-1): DTGVSQNPRHKITKRGQNVTFRCDPISEHNRLYWYRQTLGQGPEFLTYFQNEAQLEKSRLLSDRFSAERPKGSFSTLEIQRTEQGDSAMYLCASSASQGRTEAFFGQGTRLTVV.

This clonotype was observed at least ten times. The V call is TRBV12-3 or TRBV12-4, the J call TRBJ1-4; no clear D. Trimming took 4 bases from V and 11 from J, leaving 14 bases between them. CDR3 length equals 13 residues. CDR3 loop: CASSWSPLLKLFF. DNA for the CDR3: TGTGCCAGCAGTTGGTCCCCTCTCCTGAAACTGTTTTTT.

The sample holds a few counts of this clonotype. The CDR3: CASSHSETGFHEQYF. DNA of the CDR3: TGTGCCAGCAGCCACTCCGAGACAGGGTTCCACGAGCAGTACTTC. The chain is built from TRBV11-2 and TRBJ2-7; 7 bases are a match to TRBD1. This CDR3 spans 15 amino acids. Germline CDR1 is SGHAT and CDR2 is FQNNGV. V lost 5 bases and J lost 5; bases outside the gene matches: 12.

This clonotype was detected a few times. V gene TRBV18 combines with J gene TRBJ1-1; the D is unclear. Germline V gene data show CDR1 as KGHSH and CDR2 as LQKENI. The CDR3 consists of 15 residues. V was clipped by 4 bases and J by 1 base, with 13 bases between them. The CDR3 region has the DNA TGTGCCAGCTCACAAAATGGGCGCTCGAACACTGAAGCTTTCTTT. Encoded protein: CASSQNGRSNTEAFF.

The chain couples TRBV28 to TRBJ2-7; 15 positions agree with TRBD2. CDR3 length equals 17 residues. After removal of 5 bases from V and 1 base from J, the junction contained 6 bases not matched to a gene. Germline loops: CDR1 MDHEN, CDR2 SYDVKM. This CDR3 reads CASSGTSGRRGSYEQYF. CDR3 coding DNA: TGTGCCAGCAGTGGGACTAGCGGGAGGAGGGGGTCCTACGAGCAGTACTTC.

This clonotype has just a few counts. The V and J genes are TRBV6-2 or TRBV6-3 and TRBJ2-7, with a tentative D call TRBD2 (6 bases). There are 17 residues in the CDR3. Trimming stripped 5 bases from V and 1 base from J, with 21 bases between. CDR1 and CDR2 (germline): MNHEY, SVGEGT. As DNA, the CDR3 is TGTGCCAGCAGTGAGGTGCTTGGGGGAGGACCATCCTACGAGCAGTACTTC. Translating it yields CASSEVLGGGPSYEQYF.

This clonotype was seen only a few times. The chain has TRBV14 and TRBJ2-3; D is unresolved. V lost 9 bases, J lost 2 bases, and 3 bases lay in between. CDR3 length: 10 residues. Germline V CDR1 and CDR2: SGHDN, FVKESK. DNA of the CDR3: TGTGCCAGTATCACAGATACGCAGTATTTT. Encoded protein: CASITDTQYF.

This clonotype has ten or more counts. J is TRBJ1-1 and V is TRBV6-1, with 7 bases aligning to TRBD1. V shed 7 bases and J 5 bases; nucleotides not matched to a gene: 4. The CDR3 loop spans 12 amino acids. Per germline, CDR1 MNHNS and CDR2 SASEGT. The CDR3 nucleotides are TGTGCCAGCAATGACAGGGTTACTGAAGCTTTCTTT. It encodes CASNDRVTEAFF.

This clonotype showed up many times. The V and J genes are TRBV7-8 and TRBJ2-7; D gene uncertain. Trimming stripped 4 bases from V and 5 bases from J, with 12 bases between. Per the germline V gene, CDR1 is SGHVS and CDR2 is FQNEAQ. The CDR3 loop spans 13 amino acids. Here the CDR3 DNA reads TGTGCCAGCAGCTCATCCGGGCGAGACGAGCAGTACTTC. It is translated as CASSSSGRDEQYF.

In this sample, this clonotype turned up many times. This chain uses TRBV20-1 with TRBJ2-7; possible D gene TRBD1, 7 bases. Germline assignment: CDR1 DFQATT and CDR2 SNEGSKA (reference sequence). Trimming removed 7 bases at V and 6 bases at J, with 19 bases between. The CDR3 consists of 13 residues. The DNA of the CDR3 is TGCAGTGGGGGGCAGGGGGGTATCTCCGAGCAGTACTTC. This codes for CSGGQGGISEQYF.

Only a few counts were recorded for this clonotype. This sequence joins TRBV6-2 or TRBV6-3 and TRBJ2-3; TRBD2 agrees at 7 bases. The V gene's germline CDR1 is MNHEY and CDR2 SVGEGT. V trimming: 2 bases; J trimming: 2 bases; junction bases outside the gene matches: 4. The CDR3 runs to 15 residues. The CDR3 DNA follows: TGTGCCAGCAGTTACGGCGGGAGCCCCACAGATACGCAGTATTTT. This gives the protein CASSYGGSPTDTQYF.

The sample holds many counts of this clonotype. V gene TRBV12-5 combines with J gene TRBJ2-2; the match to TRBD1 covers 8 bases. The germline V gene has CDR1 LGHNT and CDR2 FRNRAP. This CDR3 spans 17 amino acids. Trimming took 4 bases from V and 7 from J; bases not matched to a gene: 14. CDR3 nucleotide sequence: TGTGCTAGTGGTTCGCAAATCTCGGACAGGGTGGTCGGGGAGCTGTTTTTT. It encodes CASGSQISDRVVGELFF.

This clonotype has at least ten counts. The J gene is TRBJ2-5, the V gene TRBV10-3; 8 bases agree with TRBD2. Germline-derived CDR1 and CDR2 are ENHRY and SYGVKD. J gave up 5 bases and V 2 bases, and 7 bases lay outside the gene matches. There are 15 residues in the CDR3. CDR3 nucleotides: TGTGCCATCAGTGAGAAGCGGGAGATTCTGGAGACCCAGTACTTC. Translated, it gives CAISEKREILETQYF.

About this clonotype itself: This may stem from a read error, because a much larger clone lies one nucleotide away. The chain employs TRBV3-1 and TRBJ2-7; a weak D match, TRBD1 (6 bases). V lost 2 bases and J lost 7, with 9 bases in between. Germline V gives CDR1 LGHDT, CDR2 YNNKEL (reference sequence). The CDR3 sequence is 12 residues long. CDR3 amino acids: CASSQPQGEQYF. The DNA of the CDR3 is TGTGCCAGCAGCCAACCCCAGGGGGAGCAGTACTTC.

Many counts were recorded for this clonotype. The chain has TRBV5-1 and TRBJ1-5; TRBD1 matches 7 bases. This CDR3 is built from 15 residues. The junction had 13 bases not matched to a gene; V was cut back by 5 bases and J by 8 bases. Germline V gives CDR1 SGHRS, CDR2 YFSETQ. Here the CDR3 DNA reads TGCGCCAGCAGTTACCGGGGGGCAGGGGGTGAGCCCCAGCATTTT. Residues: CASSYRGAGGEPQHF.

In this sample, this clonotype turned up many times. The gene calls are TRBV28 and TRBJ1-2; 10 bases are shared with TRBD1. The CDR3 is 15 residues long. Germline lookup yields CDR1 MDHEN and CDR2 SYDVKM. V was clipped by 10 bases and J by 5 bases; unmatched bases: 13. CDR3 sequence: CATRDRGGRRYGYTF. The DNA of the CDR3 is TGTGCCACCCGGGACAGGGGCGGACGAAGATATGGCTACACCTTC.

This clonotype was seen more than once but under ten times. The CDR3 reads CSVERGYEQYF. Here the CDR3 DNA reads TGCAGCGTTGAGCGGGGTTACGAGCAGTACTTC. V gene TRBV29-1 combines with J gene TRBJ2-7, with D perhaps TRBD2 (6 bases). CDR3 length equals 11 residues. Germline V gene sequence: CDR1 SQVTM, CDR2 ANQGSEA. Trimming took off 3 bases at V and 4 bases at J, with 7 bases between the two ends.